One TCR beta chain is described in this entry. What it binds is unknown. The source of the sample is a study of glioma-infiltrating T cells. Germline lookup yields CDR1 MNHNS and CDR2 SASEGT. Trimming pared 7 bases from V and 8 bases from J, leaving 9 bases between. The CDR3 is 11 residues long. The iRepertoire nested amplicon-rescue multiplex PCR amplified TCR alpha and beta CDR3s from RNA. Input was about 85-400 ng of tissue mRNA or PBMC total RNA. Via MiXCR, TCRdb re-called the multiplex PCR reads, giving one row per CDR3 protein. The sample includes 85,000 to 110,000 distinct CDR3 sequences, 25% to 30% of them seen just once. Study findings and constraints: Above-expected tissue-blood divergence occurred in all gliomas, most in low-grade ones. Tissue and blood shared very few CDR3 sequences.

The sequencing input was glioma tissue, nonneoplastic brain tissue, or PBMCs (not recorded which). V is TRBV6-1 and J is TRBJ2-1; D is undetermined. This clonotype was obtained from a human donor with low-grade glioma or glioblastoma, undergoing nonglioma brain surgery, or in good health (not recorded which). The CDR3 sequence: CASNQAYEQFF. The CDR3 nucleotides are TGTGCCAGCAACCAAGCCTATGAGCAGTTCTTC.